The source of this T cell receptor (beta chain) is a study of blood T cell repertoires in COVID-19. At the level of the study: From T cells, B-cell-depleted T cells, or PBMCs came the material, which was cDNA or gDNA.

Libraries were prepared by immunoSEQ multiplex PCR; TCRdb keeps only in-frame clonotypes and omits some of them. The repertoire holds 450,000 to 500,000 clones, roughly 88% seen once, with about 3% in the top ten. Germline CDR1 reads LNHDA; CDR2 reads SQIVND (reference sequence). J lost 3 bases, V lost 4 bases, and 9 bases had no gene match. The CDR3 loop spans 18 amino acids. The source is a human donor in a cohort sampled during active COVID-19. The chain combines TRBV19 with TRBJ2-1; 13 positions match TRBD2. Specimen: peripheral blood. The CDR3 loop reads CASSTPPLAGGDYNEQFF. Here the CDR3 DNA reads TGTGCCAGTAGTACCCCCCCACTAGCGGGAGGGGACTACAATGAGCAGTTCTTC.